The entry below describes one T cell receptor beta chain. Its target is unknown. TCR alpha and TCR beta cDNA libraries carrying sample barcodes and UMIs came from 5'RACE with constant-segment primers. From the 5' RACE reads, TCRdb called clonotypes with MiXCR, one entry per CDR3 protein. The table includes just over 300,000 distinct CDR3 sequences, approximately 19% detected once. The data belong to a study of T-cell memory formation after mild COVID-19. Study outcomes and limitations: Mainly in CM and EM were contracting CD4+ clones; CD8+ were in EMRA. Within pre-infection memory, some responding clones were found, suggesting cross-reactive memory joined.

Germline lookup yields CDR1 SGHAT and CDR2 FQNNGV. The V end was cut by 5 bases, the J end by 4 bases, with 10 bases between. The CDR3 totals 13 residues. The genes are TRBV11-2 and TRBJ2-3; D is tentatively TRBD1 or TRBD2 (5 bases each). Sequencing was done on a sample of PBMCs or a T cell subset sorted from them (not recorded which). This sequence was found in a man between 18 and 29 years old who had mild COVID-19 (a few samples of this study predate the infection). Cell type and time point are not known. The CDR3 bases are TGTGCCAGCAGCAGAGGGACCGCAGATACGCAGTATTTT. It specifies CASSRGTADTQYF.